One sample yielded the 4 T cell receptor beta chains listed below, sequenced in a study of T cells in Graves' hyperthyroidism and ophthalmopathy (dated by TCRdb to about 2019). The library was prepared using multiplex PCR. Sequenced using an Illumina HiSeq 2000. Amplification of TCR beta CDR3 regions was carried out from RNA transcripts. The first round of RT-PCR for the TCR CDR3 was performed with the HTBI primer set and the Qiagen OneStep RT-PCR kit. The public reads were quality trimmed at Q25 with fastp and then assembled into clones with MiXCR by TCRdb, keeping productive beta chains. Duplicate CDR3 protein sequences are folded into a single record with the most common DNA and genes. This sample holds approximately 560,000 distinct CDR3 sequences; approximately 14% were observed only once. The ten top clones hold under 8% of the sample. The source material was blood. Receptor source: a woman younger than 45 with Graves' hyperthyroidism.

This clonotype was counted ten times or more. V is TRBV11-2 and J is TRBJ1-1; D is undetermined. CDR1 is SGHAT, CDR2 FQNNGV, per germline. The V end was cut by 2 bases, the J end by 11 bases, with 12 bases between. The CDR3 length is 12 residues. CDR3 residues: CASSLIFGMAFF. CDR3 sequence (DNA): TGTGCCAGCAGCTTAATTTTCGGGATGGCTTTCTTT.

At least ten counts were recorded for this clonotype. This chain joins TRBV20-1 and TRBJ2-3; 8 nucleotides align to TRBD1. The CDR3 contains 13 residues. CDR1 is DFQATT and CDR2 is SNEGSKA in the germline V gene (reference sequence). V dropped 8 bases and J dropped 1; count of bases not matched to a gene: 5. The CDR3 loop is CSPKQGGTDTQYF. The CDR3 DNA reads TGCAGTCCAAAACAGGGGGGCACAGATACGCAGTATTTT.

The chain carries TRBV4-1 and TRBJ2-1; the match to TRBD1 covers 12 bases. The CDR3 is 16 amino acids. With V trimmed by 1 base and J by 5 bases, 3 bases remained unmatched. Germline V gene sequence: CDR1 MGHRA, CDR2 YSYEKL. The CDR3 reads CASSQGGTGGNNEQFF. In DNA, the CDR3 is TGCGCCAGCAGCCAAGGAGGGACAGGGGGCAACAATGAGCAGTTCTTC.

This clonotype was observed at least ten times. This chain uses TRBV5-1 with TRBJ1-5; 7 bases are a match to TRBD1. This CDR3 spans 15 amino acids. The V segment lost 0 bases and the J segment 0 bases; nucleotides outside the gene matches: 0. Germline V gives CDR1 SGHRS, CDR2 YFSETQ. In nucleotides, the CDR3 is TGCGCCAGCAGCTTGGGGGACAGTAGCAATCAGCCCCAGCATTTT. It specifies CASSLGDSSNQPQHF.